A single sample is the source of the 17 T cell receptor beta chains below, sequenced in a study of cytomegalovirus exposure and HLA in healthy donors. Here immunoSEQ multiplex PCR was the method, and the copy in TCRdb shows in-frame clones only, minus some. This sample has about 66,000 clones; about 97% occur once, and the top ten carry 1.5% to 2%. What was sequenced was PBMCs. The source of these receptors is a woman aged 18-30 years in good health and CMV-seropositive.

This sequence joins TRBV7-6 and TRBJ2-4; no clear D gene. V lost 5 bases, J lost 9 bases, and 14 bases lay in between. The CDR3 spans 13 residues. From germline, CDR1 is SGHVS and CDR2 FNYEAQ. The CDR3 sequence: CASSLKEGAIQYF. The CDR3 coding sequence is TGTGCCAGCAGCCTTAAGGAAGGAGCCATTCAGTACTTC. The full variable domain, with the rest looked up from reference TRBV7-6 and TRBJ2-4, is GAGVSQSPRYKVTKRGQDVALRCDPISGHVSLYWYRQALGQGPEFLTYFNYEAQQDKSGLPNDRFSAERPEGSISTLTIQRTEQRDSAMYRCASSLKEGAIQYFGAGTRLSVL.

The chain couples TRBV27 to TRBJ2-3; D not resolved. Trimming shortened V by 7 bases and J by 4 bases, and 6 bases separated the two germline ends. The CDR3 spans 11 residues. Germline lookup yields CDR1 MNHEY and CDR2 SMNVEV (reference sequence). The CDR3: CASTIADTQYF. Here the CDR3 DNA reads TGTGCCAGCACGATAGCAGATACGCAGTATTTT.

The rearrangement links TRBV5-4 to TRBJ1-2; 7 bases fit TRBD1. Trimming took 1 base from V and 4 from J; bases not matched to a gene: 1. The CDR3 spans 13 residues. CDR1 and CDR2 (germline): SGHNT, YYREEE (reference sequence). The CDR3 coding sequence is TGTGCCAGCAGCTTGACAGGGGTCTATGGCTACACCTTC. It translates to CASSLTGVYGYTF.

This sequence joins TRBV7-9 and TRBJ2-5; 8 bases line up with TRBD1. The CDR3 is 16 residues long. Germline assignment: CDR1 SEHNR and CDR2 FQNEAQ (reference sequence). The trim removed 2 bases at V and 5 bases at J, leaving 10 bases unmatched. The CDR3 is CASSLLPGQVMETQYF. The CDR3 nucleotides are TGTGCCAGCAGCTTACTCCCGGGACAGGTTATGGAGACCCAGTACTTC.

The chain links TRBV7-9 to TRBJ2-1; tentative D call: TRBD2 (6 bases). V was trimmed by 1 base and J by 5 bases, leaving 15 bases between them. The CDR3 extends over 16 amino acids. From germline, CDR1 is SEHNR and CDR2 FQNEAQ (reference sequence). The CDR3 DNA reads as TGTGCCAGCAGCTTAGATTGGGGGAGGCAAAACAATGAGCAGTTCTTC. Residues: CASSLDWGRQNNEQFF.

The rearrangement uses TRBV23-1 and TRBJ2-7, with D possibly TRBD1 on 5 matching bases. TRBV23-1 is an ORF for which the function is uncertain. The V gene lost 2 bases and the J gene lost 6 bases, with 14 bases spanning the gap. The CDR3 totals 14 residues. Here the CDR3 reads CASSQNRFGGEQYF. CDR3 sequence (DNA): TGCGCCAGCAGTCAAAACAGGTTTGGTGGCGAGCAGTACTTC.

For the CDR3, the DNA is TGCGCCAGCAGCTTGAACAGCGGGAGGTCCTACGAGCAGTACTTC. Translation gives CASSLNSGRSYEQYF. J is TRBJ2-7 and V is TRBV5-1; TRBD2 matches at 9 bases. The CDR3 length is 15 residues. The trim removed 1 base at V and 1 base at J, leaving 3 bases unmatched. CDR1 is SGHRS and CDR2 is YFSETQ in the germline V gene. Using reference TRBV5-1 and TRBJ2-7 for the parts outside the CDR3, the full variable domain is KAGVTQTPRYLIKTRGQQVTLSCSPISGHRSVSWYQQTPGQGLQFLFEYFSETQRNKGNFPGRFSGRQFSNSRSEMNVSTLELGDSALYLCASSLNSGRSYEQYFGPGTRLTVT.

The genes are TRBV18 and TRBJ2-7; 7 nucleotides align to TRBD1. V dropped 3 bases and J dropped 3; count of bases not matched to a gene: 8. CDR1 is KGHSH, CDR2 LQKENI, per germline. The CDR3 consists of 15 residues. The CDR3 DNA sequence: TGTGCCAGCTCACCGGGGACAGTCAAGGGCTACGAGCAGTACTTC. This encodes CASSPGTVKGYEQYF.

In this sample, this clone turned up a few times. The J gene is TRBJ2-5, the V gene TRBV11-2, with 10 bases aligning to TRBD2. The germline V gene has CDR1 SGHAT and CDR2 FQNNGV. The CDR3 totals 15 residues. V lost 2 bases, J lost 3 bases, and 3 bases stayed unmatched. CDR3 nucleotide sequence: TGTGCCAGCAGCTTATACCTAGCGGGAGAAGAGACCCAGTACTTC. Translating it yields CASSLYLAGEETQYF.

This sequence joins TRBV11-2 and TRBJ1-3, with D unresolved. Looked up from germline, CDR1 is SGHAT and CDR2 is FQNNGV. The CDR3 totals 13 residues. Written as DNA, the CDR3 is TGTGTATACGGGGATAGCTCTGGAAACACCATATATTTT. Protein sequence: CVYGDSSGNTIYF.

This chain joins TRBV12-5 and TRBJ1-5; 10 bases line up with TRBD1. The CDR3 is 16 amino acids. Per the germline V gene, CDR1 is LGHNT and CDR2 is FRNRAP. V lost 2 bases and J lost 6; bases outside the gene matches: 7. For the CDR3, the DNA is TGTGCTAGTGGTTTGCTCTGGGACAGGGGAGGTCAGCCCCAGCATTTT. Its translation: CASGLLWDRGGQPQHF.

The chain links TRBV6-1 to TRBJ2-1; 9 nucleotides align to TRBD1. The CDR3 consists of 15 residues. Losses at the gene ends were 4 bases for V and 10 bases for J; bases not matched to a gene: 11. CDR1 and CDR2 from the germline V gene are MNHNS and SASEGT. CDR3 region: CASSGGQGFYLEQFF. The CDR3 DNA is TGTGCCAGCAGTGGGGGACAGGGCTTCTATTTGGAGCAGTTCTTC.

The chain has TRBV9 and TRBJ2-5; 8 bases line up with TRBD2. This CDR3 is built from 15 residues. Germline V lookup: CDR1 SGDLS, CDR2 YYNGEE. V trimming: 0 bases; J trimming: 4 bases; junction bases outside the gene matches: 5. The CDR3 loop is CASSVALAGGETQYF. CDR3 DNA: TGTGCCAGCAGCGTAGCACTTGCGGGAGGAGAGACCCAGTACTTC.

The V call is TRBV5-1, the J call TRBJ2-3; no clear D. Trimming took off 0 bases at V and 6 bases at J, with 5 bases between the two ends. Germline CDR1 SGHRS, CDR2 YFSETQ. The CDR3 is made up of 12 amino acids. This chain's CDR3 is CASSLVYDTQYF. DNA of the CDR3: TGCGCCAGCAGCTTGGTCTATGATACGCAGTATTTT.

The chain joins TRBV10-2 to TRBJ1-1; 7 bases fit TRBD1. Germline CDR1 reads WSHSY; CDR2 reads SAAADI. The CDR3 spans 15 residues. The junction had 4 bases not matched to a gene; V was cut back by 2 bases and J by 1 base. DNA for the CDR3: TGCGCCAGCAGTGAGAGGGGGCGGGGGAACACTGAAGCTTTCTTT. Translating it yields CASSERGRGNTEAFF.

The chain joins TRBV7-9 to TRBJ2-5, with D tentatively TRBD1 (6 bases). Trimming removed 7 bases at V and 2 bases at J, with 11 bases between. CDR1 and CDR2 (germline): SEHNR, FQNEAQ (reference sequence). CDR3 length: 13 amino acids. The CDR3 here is CASTARGQETQYF. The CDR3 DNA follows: TGTGCCAGCACCGCGAGGGGGCAAGAGACCCAGTACTTC. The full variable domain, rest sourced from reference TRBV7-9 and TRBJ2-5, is DTGVSQNPRHKITKRGQNVTFRCDPISEHNRLYWYRQTLGQGPEFLTYFQNEAQLEKSRLLSDRFSAERPKGSFSTLEIQRTEQGDSAMYLCASTARGQETQYFGPGTRLLVL.

CDR3 DNA: TGTGCCAGCAGCCTCCGATTAGACAGTGTCGTGTTTGGAAACACCATATATTTT. This sequence encodes CASSLRLDSVVFGNTIYF. The gene calls are TRBV5-5 and TRBJ1-3; TRBD1 is a possible D gene (5 bases). With 4 bases removed from V and 3 bases from J, the gap between germline ends came to 23 bases. Germline values: CDR1 SGHKS, CDR2 YYEKEE (reference sequence). The CDR3 spans 18 residues.